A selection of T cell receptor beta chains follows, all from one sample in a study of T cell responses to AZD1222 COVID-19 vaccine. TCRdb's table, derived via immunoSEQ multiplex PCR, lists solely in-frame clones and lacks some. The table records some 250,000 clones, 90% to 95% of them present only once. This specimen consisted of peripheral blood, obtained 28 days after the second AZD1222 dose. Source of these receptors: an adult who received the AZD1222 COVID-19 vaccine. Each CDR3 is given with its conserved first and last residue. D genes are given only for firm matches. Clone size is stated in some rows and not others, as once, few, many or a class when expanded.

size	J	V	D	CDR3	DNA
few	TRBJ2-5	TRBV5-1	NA	CASSRGPVGGVETQYF	TGCGCCAGCAGCCGGGGGCCAGTAGGAGGGGTAGAGACCCAGTACTTC
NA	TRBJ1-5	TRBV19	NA	CASSPRRVVGNQPQHF	TGTGCCAGTAGTCCCCGCAGGGTGGTTGGCAATCAGCCCCAGCATTTT
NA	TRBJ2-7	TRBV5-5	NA	CASSVGHFSYEQYF	TGTGCCAGCAGCGTCGGACATTTCTCATACGAGCAGTACTTC
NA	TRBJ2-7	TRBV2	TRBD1	CASSPGQGPYEQYF	TGTGCCAGCAGTCCGGGACAGGGCCCCTACGAGCAGTACTTC
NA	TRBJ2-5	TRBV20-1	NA	CSARDRETQYF	TGCAGTGCTAGAGATAGGGAGACCCAGTACTTC
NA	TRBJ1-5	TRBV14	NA	CASSLLYSNQPQHF	TGTGCCAGCAGTCTTTTGTATAGCAATCAGCCCCAGCATTTT
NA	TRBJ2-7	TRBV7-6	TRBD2	CASSREGFYEQYF	TGTGCCAGCAGCAGGGAGGGGTTCTACGAGCAGTACTTC
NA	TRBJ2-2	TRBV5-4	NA	CASSLARIPGELFF	TGTGCCAGCAGCTTGGCTCGGATACCCGGGGAGCTGTTTTTT
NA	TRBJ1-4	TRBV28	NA	CASSTPWTVATNEKLFF	TGTGCCAGCAGTACACCATGGACAGTCGCTACTAATGAAAAACTGTTTTTT
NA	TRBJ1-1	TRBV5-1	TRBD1	CASSRGQGQGAEAFF	TGCGCCAGCAGCAGGGGACAGGGGCAAGGGGCTGAAGCTTTCTTT
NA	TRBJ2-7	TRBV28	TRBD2	CASSSSGRAYEQYF	TGTGCCAGCAGTTCTAGCGGCCGGGCCTACGAGCAGTACTTC
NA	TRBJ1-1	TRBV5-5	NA	CASTLERNTEAFF	TGTGCCAGCACCCTAGAGCGGAACACTGAAGCTTTCTTT
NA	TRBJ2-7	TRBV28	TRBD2	CASGTSGRAKGEQYF	TGTGCCAGCGGGACTAGCGGGAGGGCCAAGGGGGAGCAGTACTTC
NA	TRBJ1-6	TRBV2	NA	CASSAAGTRNISPLHF	TGTGCCAGCAGTGCCGCGGGCACCCGTAATATTTCACCCCTCCACTTT
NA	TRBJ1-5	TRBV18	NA	CASSPEGKNQPQHF	TGTGCCAGCTCACCAGAGGGGAAAAATCAGCCCCAGCATTTT
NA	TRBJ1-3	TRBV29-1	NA	CSVEDLRGRSGNTIYF	TGCAGCGTTGAAGATTTACGGGGGAGATCTGGAAACACCATATATTTT
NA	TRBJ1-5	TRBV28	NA	CASTNLPRSQPQHF	TGTGCCAGCACCAACCTCCCCCGCAGTCAGCCCCAGCATTTT